There are a few counts of the clone carrying this T cell receptor beta chain. Antigen specificity is unknown. Trimming removed 0 bases at V and 9 bases at J, with 10 bases between. This CDR3 comprises 14 residues. The germline V gene encodes CDR1 SGHKS and CDR2 YYEKEE (reference sequence). This record comes from a study of T-cell memory formation after mild COVID-19. Study-wide findings and caveats: Of the contracting clones, CD4+ ones lay mainly in CM and EM, and CD8+ ones in EMRA.

TCRdb reprocessed the 5' RACE reads via MiXCR and lists one record per CDR3 protein. The top ten hold 8.1% of the sample, which has about 560,000 distinct CDR3 sequences, around a sixth seen once. This chain joins TRBV5-5 and TRBJ1-6; D not certain. The source is an adult woman who had mild COVID-19 (a few samples of this study predate the infection). Cell type and time point are not known. Material: PBMCs or a T cell subset sorted from them (not recorded which). The chain's CDR3 is CASSLGRERSPLHF. CDR3 coding DNA: TGTGCCAGCAGCTTGGGAAGGGAACGTTCACCCCTCCACTTT.